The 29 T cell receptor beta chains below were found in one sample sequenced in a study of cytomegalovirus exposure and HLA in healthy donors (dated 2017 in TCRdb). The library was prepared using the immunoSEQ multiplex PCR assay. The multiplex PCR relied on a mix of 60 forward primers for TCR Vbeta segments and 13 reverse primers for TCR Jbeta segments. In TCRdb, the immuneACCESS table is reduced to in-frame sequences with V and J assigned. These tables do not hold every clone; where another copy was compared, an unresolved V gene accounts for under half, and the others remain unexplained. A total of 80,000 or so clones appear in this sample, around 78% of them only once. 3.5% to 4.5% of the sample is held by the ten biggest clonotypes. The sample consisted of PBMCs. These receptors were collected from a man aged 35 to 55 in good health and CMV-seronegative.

CDR3 nucleotide sequence: TGTGCCATCAGTGGCGGAGCGGGAGGGAACATTTACAATGAGCAGTTCTTC. Protein product: CAISGGAGGNIYNEQFF. The chain employs TRBV10-3 and TRBJ2-1, with 10 bases aligning to TRBD2. From germline, CDR1 is ENHRY and CDR2 SYGVKD. The CDR3 is made up of 17 amino acids. V lost 4 bases and J lost 4; bases outside the gene matches: 10.

The CDR3 DNA reads as TGCGCCAGCAGCCCGAGTGGGGCGGACACCGGGGAGCTGTTTTTT. Its protein product is CASSPSGADTGELFF. This chain links TRBV5-1 with TRBJ2-2, with a weak D call TRBD1 (5 bases). CDR3 length: 15 amino acids. Per germline, CDR1 SGHRS and CDR2 YFSETQ. Deletions cut 4 bases from V and 3 bases from J, with 13 bases between. Full variable domain (outside the CDR3, taken from reference TRBV5-1 and TRBJ2-2): KAGVTQTPRYLIKTRGQQVTLSCSPISGHRSVSWYQQTPGQGLQFLFEYFSETQRNKGNFPGRFSGRQFSNSRSEMNVSTLELGDSALYLCASSPSGADTGELFFGEGSRLTVL.

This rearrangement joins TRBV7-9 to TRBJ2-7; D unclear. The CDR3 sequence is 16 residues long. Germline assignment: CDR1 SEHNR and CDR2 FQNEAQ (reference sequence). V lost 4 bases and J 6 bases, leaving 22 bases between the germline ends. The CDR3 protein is CASSSTRSGLAAEQYF. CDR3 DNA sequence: TGTGCCAGCAGCTCAACCCGGTCGGGTCTCGCGGCCGAGCAGTACTTC.

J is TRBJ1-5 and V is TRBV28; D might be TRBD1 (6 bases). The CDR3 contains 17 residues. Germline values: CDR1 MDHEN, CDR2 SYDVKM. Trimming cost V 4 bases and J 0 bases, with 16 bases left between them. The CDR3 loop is CASSSLGQTDSNQPQHF. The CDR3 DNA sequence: TGTGCCAGCAGTTCCCTCGGACAGACAGATAGCAATCAGCCCCAGCATTTT.

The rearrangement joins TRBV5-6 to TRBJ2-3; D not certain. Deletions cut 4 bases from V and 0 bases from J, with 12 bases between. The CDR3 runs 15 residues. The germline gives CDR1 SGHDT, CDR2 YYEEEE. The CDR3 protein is CASSLLLSSTDTQYF. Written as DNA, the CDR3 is TGTGCCAGCAGCCTACTGCTTTCTAGCACAGATACGCAGTATTTT. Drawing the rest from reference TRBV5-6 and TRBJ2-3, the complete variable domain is DAGVTQSPTHLIKTRGQQVTLRCSPKSGHDTVSWYQQALGQGPQFIFQYYEEEERQRGNFPDRFSGHQFPNYSSELNVNALLLGDSALYLCASSLLLSSTDTQYFGPGTRLTVL.

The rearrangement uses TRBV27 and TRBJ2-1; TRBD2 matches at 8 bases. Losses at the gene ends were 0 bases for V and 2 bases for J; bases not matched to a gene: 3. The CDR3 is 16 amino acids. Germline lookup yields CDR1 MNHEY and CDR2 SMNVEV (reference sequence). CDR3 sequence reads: CASSLSIAGPYNEQFF. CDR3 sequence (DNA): TGTGCCAGCAGTTTATCGATAGCGGGACCCTACAATGAGCAGTTCTTC.

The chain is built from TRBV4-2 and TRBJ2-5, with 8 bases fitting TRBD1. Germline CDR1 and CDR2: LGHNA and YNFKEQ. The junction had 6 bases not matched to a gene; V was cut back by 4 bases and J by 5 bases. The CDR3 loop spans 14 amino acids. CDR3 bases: TGTGCCAGCAGCCCCGGGGCAGGGGGCGAGACCCAGTACTTC. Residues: CASSPGAGGETQYF.

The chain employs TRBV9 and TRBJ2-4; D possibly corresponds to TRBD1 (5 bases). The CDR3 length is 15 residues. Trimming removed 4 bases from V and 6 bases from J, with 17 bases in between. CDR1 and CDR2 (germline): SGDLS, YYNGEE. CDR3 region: CASSPGSLGANIQYF. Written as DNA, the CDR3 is TGTGCCAGCAGCCCAGGGTCCCTTGGGGCAAACATTCAGTACTTC.

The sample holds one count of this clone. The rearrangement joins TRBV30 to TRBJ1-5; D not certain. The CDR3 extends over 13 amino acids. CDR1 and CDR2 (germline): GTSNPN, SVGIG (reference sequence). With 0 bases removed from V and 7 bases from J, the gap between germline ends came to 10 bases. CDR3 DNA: TGTGCCTGGAGTGTCTCACAGAACCAGCCCCAGCATTTT. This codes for CAWSVSQNQPQHF.

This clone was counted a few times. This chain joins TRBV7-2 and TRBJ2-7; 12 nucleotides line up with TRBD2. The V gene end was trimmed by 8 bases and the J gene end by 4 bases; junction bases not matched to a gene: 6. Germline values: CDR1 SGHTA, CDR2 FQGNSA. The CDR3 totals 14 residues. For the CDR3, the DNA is TGTGCCAGCCGCTCCGGGACTAGCGGGTACGAGCAGTACTTC. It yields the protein CASRSGTSGYEQYF. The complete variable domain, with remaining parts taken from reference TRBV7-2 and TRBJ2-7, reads GAGVSQSPSNKVTEKGKDVELRCDPISGHTALYWYRQSLGQGLEFLIYFQGNSAPDKSGLPSDRFSAERTGGSVSTLTIQRTQQEDSAVYLCASRSGTSGYEQYFGPGTRLTVT.

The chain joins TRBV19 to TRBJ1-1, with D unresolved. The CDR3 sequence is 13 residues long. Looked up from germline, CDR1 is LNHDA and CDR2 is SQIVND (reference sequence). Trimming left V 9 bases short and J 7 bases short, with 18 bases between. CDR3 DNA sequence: TGTGCCAGCGCCTCCACTACGCTGGGTGAAGCTTTCTTT. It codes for CASASTTLGEAFF.

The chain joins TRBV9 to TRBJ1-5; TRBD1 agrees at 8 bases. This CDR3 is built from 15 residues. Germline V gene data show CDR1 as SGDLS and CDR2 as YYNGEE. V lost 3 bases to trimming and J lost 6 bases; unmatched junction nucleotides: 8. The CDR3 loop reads CASSATTGEGQPQHF. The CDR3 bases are TGTGCCAGCAGCGCCACGACAGGGGAGGGTCAGCCCCAGCATTTT. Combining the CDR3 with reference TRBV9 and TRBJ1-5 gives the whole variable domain DSGVTQTPKHLITATGQRVTLRCSPRSGDLSVYWYQQSLDQGLQFLIQYYNGEERAKGNILERFSAQQFPDLHSELNLSSLELGDSALYFCASSATTGEGQPQHFGDGTRLSIL.

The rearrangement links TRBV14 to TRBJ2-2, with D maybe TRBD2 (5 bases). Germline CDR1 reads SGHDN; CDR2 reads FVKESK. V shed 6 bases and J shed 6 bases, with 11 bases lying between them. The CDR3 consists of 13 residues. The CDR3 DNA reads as TGTGCCAGCAGGGCCTCAGCGGCCGGGGAGCTGTTTTTT. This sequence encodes CASRASAAGELFF.

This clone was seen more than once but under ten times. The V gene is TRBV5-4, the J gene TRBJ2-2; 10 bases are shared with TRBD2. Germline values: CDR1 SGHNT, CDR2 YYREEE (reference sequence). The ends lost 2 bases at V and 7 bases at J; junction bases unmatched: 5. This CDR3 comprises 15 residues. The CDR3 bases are TGTGCCAGCAGCTTTAGGACTAGCGGTGGCGGGGAGCTGTTTTTT. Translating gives CASSFRTSGGGELFF. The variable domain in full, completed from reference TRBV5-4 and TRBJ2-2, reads ETGVTQSPTHLIKTRGQQVTLRCSSQSGHNTVSWYQQALGQGPQFIFQYYREEENGRGNFPPRFSGLQFPNYSSELNVNALELDDSALYLCASSFRTSGGGELFFGEGSRLTVL.

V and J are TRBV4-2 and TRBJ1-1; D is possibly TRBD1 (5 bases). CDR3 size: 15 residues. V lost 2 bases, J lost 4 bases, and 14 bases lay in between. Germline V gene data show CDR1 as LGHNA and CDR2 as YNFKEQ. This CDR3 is CASSQLRLGATEAFF. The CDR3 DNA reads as TGTGCCAGCAGCCAACTCAGGTTAGGGGCCACTGAAGCTTTCTTT.

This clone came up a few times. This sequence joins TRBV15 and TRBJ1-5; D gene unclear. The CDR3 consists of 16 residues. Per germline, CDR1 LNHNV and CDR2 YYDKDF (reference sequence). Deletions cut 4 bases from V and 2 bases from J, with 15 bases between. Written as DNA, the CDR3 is TGTGCCACCAGCATTAATACGGGGTTCGGCAATCAGCCCCAGCATTTT. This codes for CATSINTGFGNQPQHF.

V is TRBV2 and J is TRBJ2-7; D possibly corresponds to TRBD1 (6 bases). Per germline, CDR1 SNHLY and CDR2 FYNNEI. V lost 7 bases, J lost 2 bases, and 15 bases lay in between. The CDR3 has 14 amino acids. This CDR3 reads CASNLPAGAYEQYF. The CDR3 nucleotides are TGTGCCAGCAATCTCCCGGCAGGGGCCTACGAGCAGTACTTC.

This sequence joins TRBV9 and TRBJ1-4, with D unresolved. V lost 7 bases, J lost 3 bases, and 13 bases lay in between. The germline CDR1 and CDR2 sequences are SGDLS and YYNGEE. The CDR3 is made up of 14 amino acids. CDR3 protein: CASGWSGSNEKLFF. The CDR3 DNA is TGTGCCAGCGGGTGGAGTGGATCTAATGAAAAACTGTTTTTT.

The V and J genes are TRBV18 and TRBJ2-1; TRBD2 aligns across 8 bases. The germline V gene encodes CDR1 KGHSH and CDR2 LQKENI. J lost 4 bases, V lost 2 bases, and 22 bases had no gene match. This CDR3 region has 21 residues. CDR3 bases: TGTGCCAGCTCACCAGGGGAGGGGTTCGGACTAGCAGGGAGGACTTACAATGAGCAGTTCTTC. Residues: CASSPGEGFGLAGRTYNEQFF.

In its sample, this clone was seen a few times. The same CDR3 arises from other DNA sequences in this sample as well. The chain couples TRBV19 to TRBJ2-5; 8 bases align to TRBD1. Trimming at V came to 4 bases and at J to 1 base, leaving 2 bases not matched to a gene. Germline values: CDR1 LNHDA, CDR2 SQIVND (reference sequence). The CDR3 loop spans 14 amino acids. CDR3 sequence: CASSTTGAQETQYF. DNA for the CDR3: TGTGCCAGTAGTACGACAGGGGCCCAAGAGACCCAGTACTTC.

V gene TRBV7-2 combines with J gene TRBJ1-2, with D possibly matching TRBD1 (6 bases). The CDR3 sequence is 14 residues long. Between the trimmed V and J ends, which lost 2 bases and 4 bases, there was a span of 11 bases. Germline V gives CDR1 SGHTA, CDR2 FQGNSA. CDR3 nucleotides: TGTGCCAGCAGCTTAAGGACAGACCTCTATGGCTACACCTTC. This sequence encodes CASSLRTDLYGYTF.

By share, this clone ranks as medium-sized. The CDR3 spells CASSLDLTSGSPFF. DNA for the CDR3: TGTGCCAGCAGCTTGGATTTGACTAGCGGGAGTCCGTTCTTC. This chain uses TRBV5-5 with TRBJ2-1; 12 bases match TRBD2. Germline assignment: CDR1 SGHKS and CDR2 YYEKEE (reference sequence). J was trimmed by 15 bases and V by 0 bases; bases with no gene match: 7. CDR3 length equals 14 residues.

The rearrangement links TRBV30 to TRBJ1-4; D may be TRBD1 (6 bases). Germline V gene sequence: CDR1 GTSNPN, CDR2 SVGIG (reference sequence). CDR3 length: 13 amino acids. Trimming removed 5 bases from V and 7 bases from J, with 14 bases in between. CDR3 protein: CAWGEGGVEKLFF. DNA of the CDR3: TGTGCCTGGGGGGAGGGGGGTGTTGAAAAACTGTTTTTT. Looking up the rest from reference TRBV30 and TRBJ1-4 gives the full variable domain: SQTIHQWPATLVQPVGSPLSLECTVEGTSNPNLYWYRQAAGRGLQLLFYSVGIGQISSEVPQNLSASRPQDRQFILSSKKLLLSDSGFYLCAWGEGGVEKLFFGSGTQLSVL.

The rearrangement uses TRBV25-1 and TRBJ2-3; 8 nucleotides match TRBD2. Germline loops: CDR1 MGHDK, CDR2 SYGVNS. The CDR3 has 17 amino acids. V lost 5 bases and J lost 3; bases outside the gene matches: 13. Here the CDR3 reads CASSLTNSGIGTDTQYF. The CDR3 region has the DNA TGTGCCAGCAGTCTTACTAATAGCGGGATCGGTACAGATACGCAGTATTTT.

The CDR3 DNA reads TGTGCCAGCAGCGTAGGTCAGGGAGGGTCTGGGGCCAACGTCCTGACTTTC. It translates to CASSVGQGGSGANVLTF. The gene calls are TRBV9 and TRBJ2-6, with 7 bases matching TRBD2. The germline CDR1 and CDR2 sequences are SGDLS and YYNGEE. This CDR3 has 17 residues. V shed 0 bases, J shed 1 base, and the junction held 4 bases outside the gene matches.

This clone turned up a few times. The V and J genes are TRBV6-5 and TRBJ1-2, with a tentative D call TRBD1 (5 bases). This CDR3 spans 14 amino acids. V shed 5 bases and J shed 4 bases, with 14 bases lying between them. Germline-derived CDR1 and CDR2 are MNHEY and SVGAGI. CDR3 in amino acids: CASSQRGLSYGYTF. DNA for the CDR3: TGTGCCAGCAGTCAGAGGGGACTTAGCTATGGCTACACCTTC.

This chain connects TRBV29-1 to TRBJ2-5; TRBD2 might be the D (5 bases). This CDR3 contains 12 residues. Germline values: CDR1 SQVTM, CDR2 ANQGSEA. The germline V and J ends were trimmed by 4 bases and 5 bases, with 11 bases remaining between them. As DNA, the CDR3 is TGCAGCGTTGGAAGGGAGCGGGAGACCCAGTACTTC. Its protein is CSVGRERETQYF.

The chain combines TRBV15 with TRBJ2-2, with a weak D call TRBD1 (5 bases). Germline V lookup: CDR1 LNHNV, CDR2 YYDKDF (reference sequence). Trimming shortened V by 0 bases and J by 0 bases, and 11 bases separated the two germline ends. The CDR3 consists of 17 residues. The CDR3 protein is CATSRDGWGTNTGELFF. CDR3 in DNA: TGTGCCACCAGCAGAGATGGTTGGGGCACGAACACCGGGGAGCTGTTTTTT. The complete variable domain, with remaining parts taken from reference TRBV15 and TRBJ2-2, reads DAMVIQNPRYQVTQFGKPVTLSCSQTLNHNVMYWYQQKSSQAPKLLFHYYDKDFNNEADTPDNFQSRRPNTSFCFLDIRSPGLGDTAMYLCATSRDGWGTNTGELFFGEGSRLTVL.

The CDR3 coding sequence is TGTGCCACCAGCAGAGATAGGGGCAATGAAAAACTGTTTTTT. This sequence encodes CATSRDRGNEKLFF. This chain links TRBV15 with TRBJ1-4; D perhaps matches TRBD1 (5 bases). The CDR3 loop spans 14 amino acids. Trimming stripped 0 bases from V and 5 bases from J, with 7 bases between. CDR1 and CDR2 from the germline V gene are LNHNV and YYDKDF (reference sequence).